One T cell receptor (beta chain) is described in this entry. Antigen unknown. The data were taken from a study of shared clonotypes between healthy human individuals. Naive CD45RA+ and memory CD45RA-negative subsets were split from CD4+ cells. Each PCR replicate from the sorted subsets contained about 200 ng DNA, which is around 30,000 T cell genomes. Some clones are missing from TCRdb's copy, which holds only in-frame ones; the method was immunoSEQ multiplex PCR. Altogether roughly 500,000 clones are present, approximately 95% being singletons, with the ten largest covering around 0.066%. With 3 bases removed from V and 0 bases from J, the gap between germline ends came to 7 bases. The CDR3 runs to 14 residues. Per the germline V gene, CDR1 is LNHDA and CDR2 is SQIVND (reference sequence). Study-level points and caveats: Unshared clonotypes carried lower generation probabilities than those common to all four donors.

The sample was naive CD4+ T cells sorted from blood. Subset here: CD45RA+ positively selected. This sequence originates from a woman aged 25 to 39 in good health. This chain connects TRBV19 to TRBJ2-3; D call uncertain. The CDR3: CASSILSSTDTQYF. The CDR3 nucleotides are TGTGCCAGTAGTATTCTTTCTAGCACAGATACGCAGTATTTT.